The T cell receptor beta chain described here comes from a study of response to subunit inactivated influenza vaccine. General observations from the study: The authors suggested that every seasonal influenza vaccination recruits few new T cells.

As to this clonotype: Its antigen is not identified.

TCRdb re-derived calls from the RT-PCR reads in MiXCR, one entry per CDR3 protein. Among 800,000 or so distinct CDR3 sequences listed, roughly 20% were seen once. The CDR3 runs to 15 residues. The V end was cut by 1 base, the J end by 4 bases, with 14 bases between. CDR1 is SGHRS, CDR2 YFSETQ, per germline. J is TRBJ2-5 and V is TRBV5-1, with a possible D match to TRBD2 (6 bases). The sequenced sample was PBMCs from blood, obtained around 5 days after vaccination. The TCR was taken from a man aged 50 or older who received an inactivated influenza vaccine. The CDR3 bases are TGCGCCAGCAGCTTGTTTACGGGAGAAGGAGAGACCCAGTACTTC. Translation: CASSLFTGEGETQYF.